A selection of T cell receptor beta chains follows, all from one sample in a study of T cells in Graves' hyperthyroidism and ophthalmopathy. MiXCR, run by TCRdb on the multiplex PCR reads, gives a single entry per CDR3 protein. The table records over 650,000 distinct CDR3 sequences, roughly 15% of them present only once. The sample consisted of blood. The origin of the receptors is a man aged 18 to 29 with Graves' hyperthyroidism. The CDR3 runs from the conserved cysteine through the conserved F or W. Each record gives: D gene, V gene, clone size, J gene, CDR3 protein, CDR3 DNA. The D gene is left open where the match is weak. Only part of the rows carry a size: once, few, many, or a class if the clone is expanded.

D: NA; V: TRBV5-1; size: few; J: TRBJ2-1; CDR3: CASSSNPSGLVNEQFF; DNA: TGCGCCAGCAGCTCTAATCCCAGCGGGCTCGTCAATGAGCAGTTCTTC
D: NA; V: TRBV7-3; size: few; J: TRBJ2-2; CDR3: CASSLNRDDTGELFF; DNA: TGTGCCAGCAGCTTAAACAGGGATGACACCGGGGAGCTGTTTTTT
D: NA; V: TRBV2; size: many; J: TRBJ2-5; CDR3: CASSDRTFSETQYF; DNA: TGTGCCAGCAGTGATAGGACATTTTCGGAGACCCAGTACTTC
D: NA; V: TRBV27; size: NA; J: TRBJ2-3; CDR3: CASSLLLGEGADTQYF; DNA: TGTGCCAGCAGTTTATTATTAGGGGAAGGCGCAGATACGCAGTATTTT
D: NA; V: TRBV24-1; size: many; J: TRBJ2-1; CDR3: CATSVGSVSSYNEQFF; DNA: TGTGCCACCAGTGTGGGGAGCGTTAGCTCCTACAATGAACAGTTCTTC
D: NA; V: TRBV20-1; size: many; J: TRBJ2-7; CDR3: CSADRDLYEQYF; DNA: TGCAGTGCTGATCGGGACCTTTACGAGCAGTACTTC
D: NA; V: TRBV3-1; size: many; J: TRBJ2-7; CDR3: CASSQDDEQYF; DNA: TGTGCCAGCAGCCAAGATGACGAGCAGTACTTC
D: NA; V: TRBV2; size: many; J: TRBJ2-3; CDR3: CASSGTGGDNTDTQYF; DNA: TGTGCCAGCAGTGGCACTGGCGGGGATAACACAGATACGCAGTATTTT
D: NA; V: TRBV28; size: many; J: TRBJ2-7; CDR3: CASSLNRENEQYF; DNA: TGTGCCAGCAGTTTGAATAGGGAGAACGAGCAGTACTTC
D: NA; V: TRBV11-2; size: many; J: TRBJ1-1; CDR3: CASSLSSGSNTEAFF; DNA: TGTGCCAGCAGCTTATCAAGCGGATCGAACACTGAAGCTTTCTTT
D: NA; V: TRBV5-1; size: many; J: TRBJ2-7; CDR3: CASSYNSHYEQYF; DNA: TGCGCCAGCAGCTATAATTCCCACTACGAGCAGTACTTC
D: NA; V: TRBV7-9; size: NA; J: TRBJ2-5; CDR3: CASGGPQETQYF; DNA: TGTGCCAGCGGTGGACCCCAAGAGACCCAGTACTTC
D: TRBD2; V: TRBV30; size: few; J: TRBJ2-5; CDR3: CAWSLAGASIQETQYF; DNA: TGTGCCTGGAGCTTAGCGGGAGCCTCGATCCAAGAGACCCAGTACTTC
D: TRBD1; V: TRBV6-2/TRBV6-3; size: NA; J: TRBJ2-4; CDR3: CASSYCGTGRIFQYF; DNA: TGTGCCAGCAGTTACTGTGGGACAGGGAGGATTTTTCAGTACTTC
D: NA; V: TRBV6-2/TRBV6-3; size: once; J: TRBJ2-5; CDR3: CASSPPWGETQYF; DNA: TGTGCCAGCTCACCACCTTGGGGGGAGACCCAGTACTTC
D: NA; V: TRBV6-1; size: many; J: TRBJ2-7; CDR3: CASSEARRLIYEQYF; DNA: TGTGCCAGCAGTGAAGCCCGACGGCTGATCTACGAGCAGTACTTC
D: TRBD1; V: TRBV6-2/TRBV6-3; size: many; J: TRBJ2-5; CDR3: CASSSGTGWQETQYF; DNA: TGTGCCAGCAGTTCGGGGACAGGTTGGCAAGAGACCCAGTACTTC
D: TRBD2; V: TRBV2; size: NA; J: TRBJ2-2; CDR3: CASSELLAYTGELFF; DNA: TGTGCCAGCAGTGAGCTACTAGCGTACACCGGGGAGCTGTTTTTT
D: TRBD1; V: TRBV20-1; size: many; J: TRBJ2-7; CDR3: CSASWDSSYEQYF; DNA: TGCAGTGCTAGCTGGGACAGTTCCTACGAGCAGTACTTC
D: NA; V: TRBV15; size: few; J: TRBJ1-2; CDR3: CATSRERERGYGYTF; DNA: TGTGCCACCAGCAGGGAGCGAGAAAGAGGCTATGGCTACACCTTC
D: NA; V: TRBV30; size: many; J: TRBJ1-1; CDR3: CAWSKGETEAFF; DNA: TGTGCCTGGAGTAAGGGAGAGACTGAAGCTTTCTTT
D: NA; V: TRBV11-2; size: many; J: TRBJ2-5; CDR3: CASSFNRGLGTQYF; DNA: TGTGCCAGCAGCTTCAACCGGGGGCTGGGGACCCAGTACTTC
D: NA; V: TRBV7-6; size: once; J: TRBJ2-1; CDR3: CASSHAWRGYNEQFF; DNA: TGTGCCAGCAGCCATGCCTGGCGAGGGTACAATGAGCAGTTCTTC
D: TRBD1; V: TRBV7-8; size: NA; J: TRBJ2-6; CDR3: CASSPDRGFTSGANVLTF; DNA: TGTGCCAGCAGCCCCGACAGGGGTTTCACGTCTGGGGCCAACGTCCTGACTTTC
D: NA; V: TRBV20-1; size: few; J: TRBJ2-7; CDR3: CSARGVEWDSYEQYF; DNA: TGCAGTGCTAGAGGGGTCGAGTGGGATTCCTACGAGCAGTACTTC
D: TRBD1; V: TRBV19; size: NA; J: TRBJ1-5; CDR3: CASRQGYQPQHF; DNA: TGTGCCAGTCGACAGGGGTATCAGCCCCAGCATTTT
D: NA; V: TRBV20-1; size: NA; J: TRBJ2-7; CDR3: CSARDRRAAYEQYF; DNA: TGCAGTGCTAGAGATCGGAGGGCAGCCTACGAGCAGTACTTC
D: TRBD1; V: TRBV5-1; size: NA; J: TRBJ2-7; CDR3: CASSFPGQGAYEQHF; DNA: TGCGCCAGCAGCTTTCCGGGACAGGGGGCCTACGAGCAGCACTTC
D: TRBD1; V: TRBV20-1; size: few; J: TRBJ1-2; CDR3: CSANRGFNYGYTF; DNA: TGCAGCGCTAACAGGGGCTTCAACTATGGCTACACCTTC
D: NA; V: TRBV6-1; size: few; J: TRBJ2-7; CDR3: CASSRLGGGYEQYF; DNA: TGTGCCAGCAGCCGGCTGGGAGGGGGTTACGAGCAGTACTTC
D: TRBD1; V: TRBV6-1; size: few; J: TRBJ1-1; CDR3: CASSLSTTGRDTEAFF; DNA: TGTGCCAGCAGTCTAAGCACGACAGGGAGGGACACTGAAGCTTTCTTT
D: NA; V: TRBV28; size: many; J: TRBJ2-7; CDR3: CASQPGTSYEQYF; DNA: TGTGCCAGCCAACCCGGGACTTCCTACGAGCAGTACTTC
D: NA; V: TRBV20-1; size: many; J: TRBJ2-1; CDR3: CSASLAPSSYNEQFF; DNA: TGCAGTGCTTCTTTAGCGCCGAGCTCCTACAATGAGCAGTTCTTC
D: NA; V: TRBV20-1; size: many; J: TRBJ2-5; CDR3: CSAGGGGTGETQYF; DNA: TGCAGTGCTGGGGGCGGCGGGACGGGAGAGACCCAGTACTTC